This T cell receptor beta chain was captured by sequencing in a study of blood T cell repertoires in COVID-19. Measured with immunoSEQ multiplex PCR; TCRdb has only the in-frame clones, and not every one. The repertoire holds about 170,000 clones, with 83% as singletons. Germline V CDR1 and CDR2: SGDLS, YYNGEE. The CDR3 spans 16 residues. V trimming: 0 bases; J trimming: 2 bases; junction bases outside the gene matches: 5. The clonotype comes from a woman older than 75 with acute or convalescent COVID-19. The material sequenced was peripheral blood. The chain links TRBV9 to TRBJ2-5; 9 bases agree with TRBD2. As DNA, the CDR3 is TGTGCCAGCAGCGTAGGGGCTAGCGGGGTACAAGAGACCCAGTACTTC. Its translation is CASSVGASGVQETQYF.